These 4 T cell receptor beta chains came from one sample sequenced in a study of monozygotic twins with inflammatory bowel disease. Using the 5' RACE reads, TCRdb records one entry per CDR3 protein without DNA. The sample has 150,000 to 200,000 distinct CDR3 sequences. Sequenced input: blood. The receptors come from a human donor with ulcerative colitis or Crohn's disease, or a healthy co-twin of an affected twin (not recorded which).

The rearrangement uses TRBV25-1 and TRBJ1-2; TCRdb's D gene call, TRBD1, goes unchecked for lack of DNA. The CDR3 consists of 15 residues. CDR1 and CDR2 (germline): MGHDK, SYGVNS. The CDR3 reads CASSGRDRGRYGYTF.

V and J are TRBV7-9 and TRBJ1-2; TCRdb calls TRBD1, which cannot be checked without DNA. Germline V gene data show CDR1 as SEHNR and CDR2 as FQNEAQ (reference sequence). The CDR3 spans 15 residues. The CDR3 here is CASSLAPQGYNGYTF.

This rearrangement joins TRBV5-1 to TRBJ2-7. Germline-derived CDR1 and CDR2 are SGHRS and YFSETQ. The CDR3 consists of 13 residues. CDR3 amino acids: CASSLARFYEQYF.

CDR3 loop: CSASSGGLYSNQPQHF. This sequence joins TRBV20-1 and TRBJ1-5. This CDR3 is built from 16 residues. CDR1 is DFQATT and CDR2 is SNEGSKA in the germline V gene (reference sequence).